This is a list of T cell receptor beta chains from one sample in a study of T-cell reconstitution after alpha-beta-depleted transplantation in children. TCRdb redid the calling of the PCR reads with MiXCR, one entry per CDR3 protein. This repertoire shows around 340,000 distinct CDR3 sequences, about an eighth found once; its top ten account for 4.3%. This specimen was PBMCs, taken from the stem cell graft. Receptors were obtained from a human donor who donated a stem cell graft to a child with Fanconi anemia. Both conserved end residues are part of each CDR3. The order of the fields is V gene, J gene, CDR3 length, CDR3 protein.

TRBV15	TRBJ2-3	15	CATSRERRSGDTQYF
TRBV20-1	TRBJ2-1	15	CSAVGGLAGDNEQFF
TRBV4-3	TRBJ2-2	18	CASSPEGWTSAPGGELFF
TRBV10-3	TRBJ1-5	14	CATEGQASNQPQHF
TRBV29-1	TRBJ2-2	13	CSVVGENTGELFF
TRBV24-1	TRBJ2-1	14	CATSDPDRVYEQFF
TRBV15	TRBJ2-3	14	CATSRGGVLGTQYF
TRBV12-3/TRBV12-4	TRBJ1-1	14	CASSKDRGGTEAFF
TRBV5-1	TRBJ1-1	14	CASSSGQGYTEALF
TRBV7-9	TRBJ1-3	15	CASSFVQGGGNTIYF
TRBV20-1	TRBJ1-5	13	CSARQGIYQPQHF
TRBV7-2	TRBJ2-5	12	CASSQQRGTQYF
TRBV5-1	TRBJ1-2	13	CASSPDSTYGYTF
TRBV2	TRBJ1-3	16	CASSEVRTASGNTIYF
TRBV5-1	TRBJ2-2	16	CASSSFSQASPGELFF
TRBV5-6	TRBJ2-7	14	CASSPWTENYEQYF
TRBV5-1	TRBJ1-1	14	CASSEGTGFTEAFF
TRBV6-5	TRBJ1-3	16	CASSYSTGSSGNTIYF
TRBV6-2/TRBV6-3	TRBJ2-5	15	CASSPPPAGRIGQYF
TRBV19	TRBJ1-5	15	CASRGRRGPNQPQHF
TRBV5-1	TRBJ2-1	13	CASSRNVDNEQFF
TRBV11-3	TRBJ2-1	13	CATRQGPTGEQFF